This T cell receptor beta chain was recorded in a study of cytomegalovirus exposure and HLA in healthy donors. Study results and limitations: Investigators reported more than 150 TCR beta chains as tied to cytomegalovirus. Links to common viral pathogens appeared, in a later analysis, for several of the most significant clusters. HLA alleles showed associations with about 15,000 TCR beta sequences in a later analysis, at a 0.05 false discovery rate. With later analysis, a missense DCLRE1C variant became linked to TCR beta V- and J-gene trimming.

Regarding this clone: Its matching antigen is unknown.

From germline, CDR1 is SGHTA and CDR2 FQGNSA. Trimming removed 2 bases at V and 7 bases at J, with 15 bases between. This CDR3 spans 15 amino acids. The study ran its PCR with 60 Vbeta and 13 Jbeta primers. Some clones are missing from TCRdb's copy, which holds only in-frame ones; the method was immunoSEQ multiplex PCR. The sample's table shows 100,000 to 150,000 clones. Source material: PBMCs. The chain recombines TRBV7-2 with TRBJ2-1; perhaps TRBD2 as D (5 bases). The TCR comes from a man aged 30-40 years in good health and CMV-seronegative. The CDR3 loop reads CASSLTTGGWNEQFF. The CDR3 bases are TGTGCCAGCAGCTTAACTACCGGAGGTTGGAATGAGCAGTTCTTC.